In its sample, the clone carrying this TCR beta chain was seen a few times. Using immunoSEQ multiplex PCR, the repertoire was profiled, and TCRdb retains in-frame clones only, with some absent. The sample shows some 190,000 clones, about four fifths of them seen only once. Membership in each cohort depended on participant-reported clinical history. This entry is derived from a study of blood T cell repertoires in COVID-19. Study information: Samples representing acute and convalescent COVID-19 were sourced from the United States, Italy and Spain.

The CDR3 has 16 residues. The sequence derives from a woman under 40 who had recovered from COVID-19. The chain employs TRBV12-2 and TRBJ2-1; no DNA check was done on the table's D call, TRBD2. TRBV12-2 corresponds to a pseudogene. Material for sequencing was PBMCs or T cells enriched from blood (not recorded which). The CDR3 DNA follows: TGTGCAAGTCCCTCCCCGGGCGGGACCACCTACAATGAGCAGTTCTTC. Its translation is CASPSPGGTTYNEQFF.